Below, one T cell receptor beta chain is given with its context. Its antigen is not identified. The sample is drawn from a study of post-analysis software for immune sequencing data. V gave up 4 bases and J gave up 2 bases, with 17 bases separating them. Germline assignment: CDR1 SEHNR and CDR2 FQNEAQ (reference sequence). The CDR3 sequence is 16 residues long. cDNA libraries of TCR beta carried unique molecular identifiers. The authors obtained approximately 540,000 cDNA molecules from around 0.96 to 9.9 million T cells. One entry per CDR3 protein results from TCRdb running MiXCR on the PCR reads. The data show hundreds of thousands of distinct CDR3 sequences, 25% to 30% seen once. Regarding the study as a whole: Four or five TRBV segments were more frequent in patients than controls; TRBV5-6, TRBV5-1 and TRBV20-1 belonged to this group.

Sequencing was done on a sample of blood. The TCR sequence derives from a girl aged 10 to 17 with multiple sclerosis. The chain recombines TRBV7-9 with TRBJ1-2; D is uncertain. The CDR3 protein is CASSSPPEKGNYGYTF. The CDR3 DNA sequence: TGTGCCAGCAGCTCCCCCCCAGAAAAGGGAAACTATGGCTACACCTTC.